A single sample gave rise to the 12 T cell receptor beta chains below, sequenced in a study of human T cells and chemical hapten exposure. Time point meaning: pre-sensitization, week 0. Treatment given: therapeutic diphenylcyclopropenone sensitization with weekly scalp DPC. TCRdb independently ran MiXCR on the RACE reads; one entry per CDR3 protein. The data hold 380,000 or so distinct CDR3 sequences, with over 5% observed a single time. The input for sequencing was whole blood, taken in connection with sensitization to the hapten diphenylcyclopropenone (DPC). The receptors come from a woman in her late teens or twenties with alopecia areata. Some clones in this sample may be carry-over from other donors' samples.

The rearrangement joins TRBV5-1 to TRBJ1-2; 9 bases agree with TRBD1. The CDR3 sequence is 13 residues long. Germline CDR1 reads SGHRS; CDR2 reads YFSETQ. The junction had 6 bases not matched to a gene; V was cut back by 4 bases and J by 8 bases. The CDR3 sequence: CASSVGQGEGYTF. The DNA of the CDR3 is TGCGCCAGCAGCGTGGGACAGGGAGAAGGCTACACCTTC.

Remarks on this clonotype: A much larger clone differs from this one at a single base, so this may be a read error. The conserved closing phenylalanine or tryptophan is absent in this CDR3, likely reflecting a read error. This chain uses TRBV9 with TRBJ2-7, with a tentative D call TRBD1 (5 bases). Trimming pared 4 bases from V and 4 bases from J, leaving 9 bases between. The CDR3 length is 12 residues. Germline lookup yields CDR1 SGDLS and CDR2 YYNGEE. The CDR3, as DNA: TGTGCCAGCAGCTCAACAGGTTACGAGCAGTACTCC. Residues: CASSSTGYEQYS.

The chain has TRBV7-9 and TRBJ1-5; 7 bases are shared with TRBD1. Germline-derived CDR1 and CDR2 are SEHNR and FQNEAQ (reference sequence). V shed 4 bases and J 6 bases; nucleotides not matched to a gene: 6. The CDR3 contains 14 residues. The CDR3 reads CASSSTGFGQPQHF. In nucleotides, the CDR3 is TGTGCCAGCAGCTCGACAGGGTTTGGTCAGCCCCAGCATTTT.

This clonotype was seen more than once but under ten times. This sequence joins TRBV10-3 and TRBJ2-3; 7 nucleotides line up with TRBD1. This CDR3 comprises 14 residues. Germline assignment: CDR1 ENHRY and CDR2 SYGVKD. V lost 7 bases to trimming and J lost 6 bases; unmatched junction nucleotides: 10. The CDR3 DNA sequence: TGTGCCATCACCAGGGGGAGTAGCGCCGATACGCAGTATTTT. Its translation is CAITRGSSADTQYF.

This clonotype was counted only a few times. V is TRBV7-2 and J is TRBJ2-7; D might be TRBD2 (6 bases). Germline V lookup: CDR1 SGHTA, CDR2 FQGNSA. This CDR3 contains 19 residues. V was clipped by 1 base and J by 6 bases, with 28 bases between them. CDR3 region: CASSLDPHALEGWFREQYF. The DNA of the CDR3 is TGTGCCAGCAGCTTAGACCCCCACGCGTTGGAGGGCTGGTTCCGCGAGCAGTACTTC. Full variable domain (rest looked up from reference TRBV7-2 and TRBJ2-7): GAGVSQSPSNKVTEKGKDVELRCDPISGHTALYWYRQSLGQGLEFLIYFQGNSAPDKSGLPSDRFSAERTGGSVSTLTIQRTQQEDSAVYLCASSLDPHALEGWFREQYFGPGTRLTVT.

The CDR3 region is CSGEMNTEAFF. The DNA for the CDR3 is TGCAGTGGCGAAATGAACACTGAAGCTTTCTTT. The V call is TRBV20-1, the J call TRBJ1-1; D gene uncertain. The CDR3 loop spans 11 amino acids. From germline, CDR1 is DFQATT and CDR2 SNEGSKA (reference sequence). Trimming took off 7 bases at V and 0 bases at J, with 6 bases between the two ends.

This clonotype came up many times. The V call is TRBV7-2, the J call TRBJ2-5; D is unresolved. The CDR3 has 13 amino acids. V lost 2 bases to trimming and J lost 5 bases, with 9 bases between them. In germline, CDR1 is SGHTA, CDR2 FQGNSA. As DNA, the CDR3 is TGTGCCAGCAGCTTATCAGGCCCGGAGACCCAGTACTTC. Encoded protein: CASSLSGPETQYF.

This clonotype showed up just a few times. The chain combines TRBV7-9 with TRBJ2-1; no reliable D call. V was pared by 6 bases and J by 9 bases, with 21 bases between. The V gene's germline CDR1 is SEHNR and CDR2 FQNEAQ (reference sequence). The CDR3 sequence is 15 residues long. CDR3 nucleotide sequence: TGTGCCAGCAGGGCGACGTTGACCCCGGCAGGTGAGCAGTTCTTC. It codes for CASRATLTPAGEQFF.

In its sample, this clonotype was seen many times. The V call is TRBV4-2, the J call TRBJ1-6; D is ambiguous. The V end was cut by 0 bases, the J end by 1 base, with 13 bases between. CDR3 length: 18 amino acids. Germline assignment: CDR1 LGHNA and CDR2 YNFKEQ. CDR3 bases: TGTGCCAGCAGCCAAGATGGCCCCAGGCTATCCTATAATTCACCCCTCCACTTT. It is translated as CASSQDGPRLSYNSPLHF.

This clonotype showed up many times. The J gene is TRBJ2-3, the V gene TRBV4-3, with D hard to call. Deletions cut 0 bases from V and 5 bases from J, with 15 bases between. The CDR3 length is 16 residues. Germline loops: CDR1 LGHNA, CDR2 YSLEER. The CDR3 is CASSQDSQSGQDTQYF. The CDR3 nucleotides are TGCGCCAGCAGCCAAGATTCGCAGTCTGGGCAAGATACGCAGTATTTT.

This clonotype has only a few counts. CDR3 nucleotides: TGTGCCAGCAGCGATGGACTAGCGGGGCAAGAGACCCAGTACTTC. Residues: CASSDGLAGQETQYF. This chain links TRBV6-1 with TRBJ2-5; TRBD2 matches 12 bases. The V gene end was trimmed by 6 bases and the J gene end by 2 bases; junction bases not matched to a gene: 4. This CDR3 comprises 15 residues. CDR1 and CDR2 from the germline V gene are MNHNS and SASEGT.

This clonotype was counted only a few times. The chain combines TRBV10-3 with TRBJ1-6; tentatively, D is TRBD1 (6 bases). The CDR3 totals 14 residues. The germline V gene has CDR1 ENHRY and CDR2 SYGVKD. Trimming pared 6 bases from V and 9 bases from J, leaving 15 bases between. CDR3 loop: CAIREQGTASPLHF. The DNA for the CDR3 is TGTGCCATCAGGGAACAGGGCACAGCTTCACCCCTCCACTTT.